This TCR beta chain appears in the sequencing data of a study of T cells after posttransplantation cyclophosphamide. The V end lost 4 bases, the J end lost 1 base, and 13 bases lay between the germline ends. This CDR3 is 16 amino acids long. The germline gives CDR1 ENHRY, CDR2 SYGVKD. Assay: immunoSEQ multiplex PCR; the TCRdb copy retains only in-frame clones and omits some. The sample has some 27,000 clones, roughly 88% seen once; the top ten hold roughly 3.3%. This clone was picked up a small number of times. This TCR was recovered from a man in his forties or fifties. This chain connects TRBV10-3 to TRBJ2-2, with D unclear. The sample consisted of PBMCs. CDR3 sequence (DNA): TGTGCCATCAGTGGCTCATTCGAGAAGAACACCGGGGAGCTGTTTTTT. Translated: CAISGSFEKNTGELFF.